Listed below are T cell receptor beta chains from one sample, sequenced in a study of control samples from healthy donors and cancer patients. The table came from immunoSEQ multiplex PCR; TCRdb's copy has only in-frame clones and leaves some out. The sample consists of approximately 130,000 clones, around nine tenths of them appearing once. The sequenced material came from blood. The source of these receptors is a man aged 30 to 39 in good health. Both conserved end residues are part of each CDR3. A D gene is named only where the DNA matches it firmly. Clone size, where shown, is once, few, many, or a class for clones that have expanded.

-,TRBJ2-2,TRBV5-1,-,TGCGCCAGCAGAGGGGCAAGGGAGCTGTTTTTT,CASRGARELFF
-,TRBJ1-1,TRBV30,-,TGTGCCTGGAGTCTTGAGTTGAACACTGAAGCTTTCTTT,CAWSLELNTEAFF
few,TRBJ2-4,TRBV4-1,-,TGCGCCAGCAGCCCCCTTGGGGCGGGGGCGCCCCCCCAGTACTTC,CASSPLGAGAPPQYF
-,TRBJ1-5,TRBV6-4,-,TGTGCCAGCAGTGCCTGGATCGGTCAGCCCCAGCATTTT,CASSAWIGQPQHF
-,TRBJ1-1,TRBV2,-,TGTGCCAGCAGTGAAAGGGCGGGGTTAGGGGCTTTCTTT,CASSERAGLGAFF
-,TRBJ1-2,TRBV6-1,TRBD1,TGTGCCAGCAGTGACACCGGGACAGGGCGGAATGGCTACACCTTC,CASSDTGTGRNGYTF
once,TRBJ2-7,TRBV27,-,TGTGCCAGCAGTACCGCTAGGGTCCACTTAACCTACGAGCAGTACTTC,CASSTARVHLTYEQYF
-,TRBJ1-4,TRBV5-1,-,TGCGCCAGCAGCTTAGGGCAGGGCCGGGATACTAATGAAAAACTGTTTTTT,CASSLGQGRDTNEKLFF
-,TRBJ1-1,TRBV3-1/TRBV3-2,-,TGTGCCAGCAGCCTCGTCGGGGGGCGTGAAGCTTTCTTT,CASSLVGGREAFF
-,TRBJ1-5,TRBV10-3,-,TGTGCCATCAGTGAGTCAGGGGGAAGCAATCAGCCCCAGCATTTT,CAISESGGSNQPQHF
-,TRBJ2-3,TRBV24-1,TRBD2,TGTGCCACCAGTGATTTCTTACTAGCGGGGGGAAGAGCTACGCAGTATTTT,CATSDFLLAGGRATQYF
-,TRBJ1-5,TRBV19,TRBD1,TGTGCCAGTAGTCCCATGGGACAGGATAATCAGCCCCAGCATTTT,CASSPMGQDNQPQHF
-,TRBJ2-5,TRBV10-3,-,TGTGCCATCAGTGGGCTGGAGCAAGAGACCCAGTACTTC,CAISGLEQETQYF
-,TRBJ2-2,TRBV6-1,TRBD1,TGTGCCAGCAGTGAACTTATCCGACAGGGGGGGACCGGGGAGCTGTTTTTT,CASSELIRQGGTGELFF
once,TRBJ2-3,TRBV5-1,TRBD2,TGCGCCAGCAGCTTCAGCGGGGGAGGCGGGGATACGCAGTATTTT,CASSFSGGGGDTQYF
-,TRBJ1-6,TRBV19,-,TGTGCCAGTAGTATAAGCAGGGGTTCCTATAATTCACCCCTCCACTTT,CASSISRGSYNSPLHF
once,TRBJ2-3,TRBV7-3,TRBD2,TGTGCCAGCAGCTCGGGACTAGCGGGGGCCGGGGGCACAGATACGCAGTATTTT,CASSSGLAGAGGTDTQYF
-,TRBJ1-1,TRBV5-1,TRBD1,TGCGCCAGCAGCTTCACAGGGGGGGACACTGAAGCTTTCTTT,CASSFTGGDTEAFF
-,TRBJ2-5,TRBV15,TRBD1,TGTGCCACCAGGGGGACGGGACAGGGGGCTCCGAACCAAGAGACCCAGTACTTC,CATRGTGQGAPNQETQYF
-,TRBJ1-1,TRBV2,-,TGTGCCAGCAGTGATAAAGAGAACACTGAAGCTTTCTTT,CASSDKENTEAFF
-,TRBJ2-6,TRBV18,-,TGTGCCAGCTCACCAGAGAGGGCTGGGGCCAACGTCCTGACTTTC,CASSPERAGANVLTF
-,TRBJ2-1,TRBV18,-,TGTGCCAGCTCACCAACAGGGATCTCCTACAATGAGCAGTTCTTC,CASSPTGISYNEQFF
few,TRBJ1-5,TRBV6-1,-,TGTGCCAGCAGTGAAGCAGGGGGGATTGGTCAGCCCCAGCATTTT,CASSEAGGIGQPQHF
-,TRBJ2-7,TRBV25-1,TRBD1,TGTGCCAGCAGTGAATCCTGGACAGGCTACGAGCAGTACTTC,CASSESWTGYEQYF
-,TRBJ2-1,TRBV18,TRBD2,TGTGCCAGCTCACCAGTGGGGGGGTACAATGAGCAGTTCTTC,CASSPVGGYNEQFF
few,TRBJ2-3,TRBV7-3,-,TGTGCCAGCAGCTTGGTCCCGAGCACAGATACGCAGTATTTT,CASSLVPSTDTQYF
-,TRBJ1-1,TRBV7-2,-,TGTGCCAGCAGCTTAAGGGGAGGGGTGAACACTGAAGCTTTCTTT,CASSLRGGVNTEAFF
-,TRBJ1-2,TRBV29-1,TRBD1,TGCAGCGTGGTTGGGACAGGGAGGAACTACACCTTC,CSVVGTGRNYTF
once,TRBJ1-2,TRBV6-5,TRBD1,TGTGCCAGCAGTCCAGGACAGGGGCCACCCTATGGCTACACCTTC,CASSPGQGPPYGYTF
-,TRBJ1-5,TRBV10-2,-,TGCGCCAGCAGTCAACAGGGAGACAATCAGCCCCAGCATTTT,CASSQQGDNQPQHF
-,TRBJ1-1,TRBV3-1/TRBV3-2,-,TGTGCCAGCAGCCAAGATCGGAGGGCCTCTGAAGCTTTCTTT,CASSQDRRASEAFF
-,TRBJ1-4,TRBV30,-,TGTGCCTGGATACCCAGTACTAATGAAAAACTGTTTTTT,CAWIPSTNEKLFF
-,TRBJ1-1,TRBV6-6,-,TGTGCCAGCAGTCCCGTGCAGAACACTGAAGCTTTCTTT,CASSPVQNTEAFF
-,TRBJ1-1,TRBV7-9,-,TGTGCCAGCAGCTTAGCTTGGCAGGGAACCATGAACACTGAAGCTTTCTTT,CASSLAWQGTMNTEAFF
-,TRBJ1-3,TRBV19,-,TGTGCCAGTAGTGCCCGAACTACAGGCTCTGGAAACACCATATATTTT,CASSARTTGSGNTIYF
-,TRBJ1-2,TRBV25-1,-,TGTGCCAGCAGCGGGGCCGGCTATGGCTACACCTTC,CASSGAGYGYTF
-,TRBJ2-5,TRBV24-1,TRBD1,TGTGCCACCAGTGCCCGGACAGGCGAGACCCAGTACTTC,CATSARTGETQYF
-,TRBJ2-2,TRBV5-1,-,TGCGCCAGCAGCTGGACCCCACCATCGGACAGCAACACCGGGGAGCTGTTTTTT,CASSWTPPSDSNTGELFF
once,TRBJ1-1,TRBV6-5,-,TGTGCCAGCACCCCTACGGGAGGGGCTGAAGCTTTCTTT,CASTPTGGAEAFF
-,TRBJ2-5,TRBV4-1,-,TGCGCCAGCAGCCAAGAGATCCGGGAGACCCAGTACTTC,CASSQEIRETQYF
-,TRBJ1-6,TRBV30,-,TGTGCCTGGGGCCTCGACCTCACCGCTCCCCTCCACTTT,CAWGLDLTAPLHF
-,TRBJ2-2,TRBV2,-,TGTGCCAGCAGTCTCATGGAGGGCGCCGGGGAGCTGTTTTTT,CASSLMEGAGELFF
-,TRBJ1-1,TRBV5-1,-,TGCGCCAGCAGCTTGAACAGGGACGAAGCTTTCTTT,CASSLNRDEAFF